The next 5 T cell receptor beta chains were all read from a single sample in a study of blood T cell repertoires in COVID-19. TCRdb's table, derived via immunoSEQ multiplex PCR, lists solely in-frame clones and lacks some. The profile covers roughly 320,000 clones, with roughly 86% appearing a single time and about 2% taken by the ten largest. Sequencing input: peripheral blood. The receptors shown here come from a woman younger than 45 with COVID-19, enrolled during active disease.

The chain employs TRBV4-1 and TRBJ2-1; maybe TRBD2 (5 bases). The CDR3 has 14 residues. V was pared by 1 base and J by 7 bases, with 11 bases between. Germline V lookup: CDR1 MGHRA, CDR2 YSYEKL. CDR3 bases: TGCGCCAGCAGCCAAGGGACTCCCAGAAATGAGCAGTTCTTC. Translated, it gives CASSQGTPRNEQFF.

The rearrangement joins TRBV18 to TRBJ1-3; a weak D match, TRBD1 (6 bases). The germline gives CDR1 KGHSH, CDR2 LQKENI. The CDR3 has 17 amino acids. V was cut by 1 base and J by 0 bases, with 13 bases left in between. Here the CDR3 DNA reads TGTGCCAGCTCACCACTAGGGACACCCGACTCTGGAAACACCATATATTTT. This gives the protein CASSPLGTPDSGNTIYF.

This clone was observed a single time. This chain links TRBV24-1 with TRBJ1-6; D possibly corresponds to TRBD1 (6 bases). There are 13 residues in the CDR3. Germline V CDR1 and CDR2: KGHDR, SFDVKD. The V gene lost 8 bases and the J gene lost 7 bases, with 11 bases spanning the gap. CDR3 sequence reads: CATIGQSNSPLHF. CDR3 sequence (DNA): TGTGCCACCATCGGACAGAGCAATTCACCCCTCCACTTT.

This chain connects TRBV5-4 to TRBJ2-1; 8 nucleotides match TRBD2. The CDR3 consists of 16 residues. V trimming: 4 bases; J trimming: 1 base; junction bases outside the gene matches: 7. Germline CDR1 is SGHNT and CDR2 is YYREEE (reference sequence). As DNA, the CDR3 is TGTGCCAGCAGCCCGGGACTAGTACCTTCCTACAATGAGCAGTTCTTC. Amino acids: CASSPGLVPSYNEQFF.

The gene calls are TRBV6-2 or TRBV6-3 and TRBJ2-1; a possible D gene is TRBD2 (6 bases). CDR1 MNHEY and CDR2 SVGEGT come from the germline V gene. This CDR3 is 16 amino acids long. With 0 bases removed from V and 7 bases from J, the gap between germline ends came to 16 bases. The DNA for the CDR3 is TGTGCCAGCAGTTACTCGGCGCAGGGAGGTCGTAATGAGCAGTTCTTC. Protein sequence: CASSYSAQGGRNEQFF.